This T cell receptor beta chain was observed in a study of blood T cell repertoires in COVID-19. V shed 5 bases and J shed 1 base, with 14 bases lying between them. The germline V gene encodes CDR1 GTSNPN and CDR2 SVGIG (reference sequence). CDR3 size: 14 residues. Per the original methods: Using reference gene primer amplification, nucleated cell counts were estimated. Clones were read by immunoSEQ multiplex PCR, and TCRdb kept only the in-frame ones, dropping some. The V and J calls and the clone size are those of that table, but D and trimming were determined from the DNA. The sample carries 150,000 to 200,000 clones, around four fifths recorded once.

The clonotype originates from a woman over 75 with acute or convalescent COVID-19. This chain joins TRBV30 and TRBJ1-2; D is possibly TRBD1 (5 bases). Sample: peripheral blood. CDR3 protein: CAWSRRGHNYGYTF. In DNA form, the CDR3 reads TGTGCCTGGTCCAGAAGGGGCCATAACTATGGCTACACCTTC. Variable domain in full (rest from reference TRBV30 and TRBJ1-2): SQTIHQWPATLVQPVGSPLSLECTVEGTSNPNLYWYRQAAGRGLQLLFYSVGIGQISSEVPQNLSASRPQDRQFILSSKKLLLSDSGFYLCAWSRRGHNYGYTFGSGTRLTVV.